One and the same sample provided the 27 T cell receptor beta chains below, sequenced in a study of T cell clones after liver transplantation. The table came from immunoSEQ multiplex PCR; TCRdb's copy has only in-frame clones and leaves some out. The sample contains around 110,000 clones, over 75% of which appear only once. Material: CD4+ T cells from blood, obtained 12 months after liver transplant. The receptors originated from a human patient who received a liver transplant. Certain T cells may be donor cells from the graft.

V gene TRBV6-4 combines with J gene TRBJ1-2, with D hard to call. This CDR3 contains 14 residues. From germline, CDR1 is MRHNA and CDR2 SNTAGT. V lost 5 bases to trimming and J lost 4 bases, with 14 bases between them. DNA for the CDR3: TGTGCCAGCAGTACGGAGGTCGGCAGCTATGGCTACACCTTC. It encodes CASSTEVGSYGYTF.

CDR3 sequence reads: CASSLSGFLTDTQYF. DNA of the CDR3: TGTGCCAGCAGTTTATCGGGGTTTTTGACAGATACGCAGTATTTT. This chain joins TRBV27 and TRBJ2-3; D is uncertain. The CDR3 runs to 15 residues. Germline loops: CDR1 MNHEY, CDR2 SMNVEV (reference sequence). The V gene lost 0 bases and the J gene lost 3 bases, with 10 bases spanning the gap.

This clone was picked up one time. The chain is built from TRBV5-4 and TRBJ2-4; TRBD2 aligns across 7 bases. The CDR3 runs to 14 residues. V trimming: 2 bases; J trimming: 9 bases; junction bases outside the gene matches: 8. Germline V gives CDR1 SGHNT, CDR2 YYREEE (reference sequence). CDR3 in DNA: TGTGCCAGCAGCTTTTCTGGGGGGGATGGCATTCAGTACTTC. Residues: CASSFSGGDGIQYF.

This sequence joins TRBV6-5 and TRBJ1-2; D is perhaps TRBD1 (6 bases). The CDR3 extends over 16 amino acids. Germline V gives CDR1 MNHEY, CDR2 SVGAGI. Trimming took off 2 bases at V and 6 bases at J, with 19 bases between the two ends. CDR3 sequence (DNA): TGTGCCAGCAGTTACCTCGGGGGGCAAGGTATTAATGGCTACACCTTC. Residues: CASSYLGGQGINGYTF.

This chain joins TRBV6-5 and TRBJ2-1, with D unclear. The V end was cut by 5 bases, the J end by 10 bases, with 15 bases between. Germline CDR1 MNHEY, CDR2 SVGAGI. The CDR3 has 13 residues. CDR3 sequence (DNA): TGTGCCAGCAGTCCAAGCACTGGTGGAGAGCAGTTCTTC. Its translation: CASSPSTGGEQFF.

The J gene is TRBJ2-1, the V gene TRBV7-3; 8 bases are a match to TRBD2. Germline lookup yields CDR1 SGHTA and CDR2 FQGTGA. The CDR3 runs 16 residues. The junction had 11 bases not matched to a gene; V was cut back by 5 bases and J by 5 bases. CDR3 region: CASSVNSGKRDNEQFF. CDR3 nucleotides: TGTGCCAGCAGCGTCAATAGCGGGAAGAGAGACAATGAGCAGTTCTTC.

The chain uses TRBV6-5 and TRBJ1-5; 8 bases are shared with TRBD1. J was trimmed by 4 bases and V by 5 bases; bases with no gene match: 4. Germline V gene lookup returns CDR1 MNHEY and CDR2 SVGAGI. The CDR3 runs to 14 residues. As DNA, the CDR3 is TGTGCCAGCAGTGTGGACAGGGATAATCAGCCCCAGCATTTT. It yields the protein CASSVDRDNQPQHF.

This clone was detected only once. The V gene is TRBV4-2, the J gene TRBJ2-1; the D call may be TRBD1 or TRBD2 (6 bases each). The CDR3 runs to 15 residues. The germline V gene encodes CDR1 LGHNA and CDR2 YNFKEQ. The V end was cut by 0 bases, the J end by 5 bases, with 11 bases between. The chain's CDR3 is CASSQDGGVHNEQFF. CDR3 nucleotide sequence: TGTGCCAGCAGCCAAGACGGGGGCGTCCACAATGAGCAGTTCTTC.

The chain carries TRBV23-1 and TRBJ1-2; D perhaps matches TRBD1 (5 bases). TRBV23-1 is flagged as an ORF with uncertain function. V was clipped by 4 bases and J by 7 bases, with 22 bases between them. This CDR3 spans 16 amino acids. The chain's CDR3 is CASSPEAESNRSGYTF. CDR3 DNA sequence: TGCGCCAGCAGTCCCGAGGCGGAAAGTAACAGGTCTGGCTACACCTTC.

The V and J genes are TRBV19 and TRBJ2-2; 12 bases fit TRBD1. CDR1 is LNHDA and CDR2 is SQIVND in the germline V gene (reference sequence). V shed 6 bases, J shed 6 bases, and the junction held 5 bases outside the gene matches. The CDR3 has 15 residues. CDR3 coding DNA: TGTGCCAGTAGAGGGGACAGGGGGCAGTCCGGGGAGCTGTTTTTT. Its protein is CASRGDRGQSGELFF.

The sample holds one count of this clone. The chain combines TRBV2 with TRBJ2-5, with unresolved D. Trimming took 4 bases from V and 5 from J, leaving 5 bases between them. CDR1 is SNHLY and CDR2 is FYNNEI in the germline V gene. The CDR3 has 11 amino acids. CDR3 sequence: CASSAPETQYF. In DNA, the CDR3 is TGTGCCAGCAGTGCCCCTGAGACCCAGTACTTC.

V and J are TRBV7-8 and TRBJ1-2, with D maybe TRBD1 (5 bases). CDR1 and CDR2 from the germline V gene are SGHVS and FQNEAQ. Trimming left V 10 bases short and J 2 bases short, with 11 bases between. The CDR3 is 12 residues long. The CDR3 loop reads CATARGNYGYTF. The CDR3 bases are TGTGCCACAGCGAGGGGAAACTATGGCTACACCTTC.

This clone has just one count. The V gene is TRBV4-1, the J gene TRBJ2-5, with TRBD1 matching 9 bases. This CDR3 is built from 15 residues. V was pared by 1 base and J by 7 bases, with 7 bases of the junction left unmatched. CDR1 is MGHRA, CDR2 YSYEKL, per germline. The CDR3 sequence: CASSQVGTGKATQYF. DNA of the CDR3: TGCGCCAGCAGCCAAGTAGGGACAGGGAAAGCGACCCAGTACTTC.

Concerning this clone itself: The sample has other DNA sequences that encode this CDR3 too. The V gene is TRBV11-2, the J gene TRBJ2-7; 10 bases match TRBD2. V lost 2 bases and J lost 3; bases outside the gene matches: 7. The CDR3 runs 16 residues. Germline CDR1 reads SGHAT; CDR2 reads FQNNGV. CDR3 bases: TGTGCCAGCAGCTTACAGAGGACTAGCGGAGGCTACGAGCAGTACTTC. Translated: CASSLQRTSGGYEQYF.

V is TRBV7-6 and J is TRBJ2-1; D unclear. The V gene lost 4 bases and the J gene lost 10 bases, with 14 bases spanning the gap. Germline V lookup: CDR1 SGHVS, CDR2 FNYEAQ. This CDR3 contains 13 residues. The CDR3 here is CASSSGSRREQFF. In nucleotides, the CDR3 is TGTGCCAGCAGCTCCGGATCGCGGCGGGAGCAGTTCTTC.

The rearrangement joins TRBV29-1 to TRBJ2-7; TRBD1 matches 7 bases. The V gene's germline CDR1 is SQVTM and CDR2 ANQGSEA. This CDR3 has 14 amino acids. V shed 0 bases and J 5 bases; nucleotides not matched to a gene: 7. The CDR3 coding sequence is TGCAGCGTTGAAGACCGGACAGGACCCCACGAGCAGTACTTC. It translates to CSVEDRTGPHEQYF.

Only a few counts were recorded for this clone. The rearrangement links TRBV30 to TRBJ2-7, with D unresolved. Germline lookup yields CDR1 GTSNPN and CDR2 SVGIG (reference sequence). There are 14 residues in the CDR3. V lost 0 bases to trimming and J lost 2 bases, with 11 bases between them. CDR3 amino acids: CAWSVLRGAYEQYF. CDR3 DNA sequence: TGTGCCTGGAGTGTACTCCGCGGTGCCTACGAGCAGTACTTC.

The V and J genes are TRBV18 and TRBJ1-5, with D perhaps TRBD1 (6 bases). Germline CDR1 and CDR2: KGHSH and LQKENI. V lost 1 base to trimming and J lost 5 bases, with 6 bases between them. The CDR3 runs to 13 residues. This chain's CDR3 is CASSPQGDQPQHF. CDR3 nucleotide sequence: TGTGCCAGCTCACCACAGGGGGATCAGCCCCAGCATTTT. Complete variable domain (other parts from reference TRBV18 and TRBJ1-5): NAGVMQNPRHLVRRRGQEARLRCSPMKGHSHVYWYRQLPEEGLKFMVYLQKENIIDESGMPKERFSAEFPKEGPSILRIQQVVRGDSAAYFCASSPQGDQPQHFGDGTRLSIL.

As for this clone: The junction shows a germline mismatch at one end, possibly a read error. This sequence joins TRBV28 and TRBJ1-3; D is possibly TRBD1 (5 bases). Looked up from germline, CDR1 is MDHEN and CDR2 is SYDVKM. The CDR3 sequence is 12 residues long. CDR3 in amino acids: CASSPGEGNPAF. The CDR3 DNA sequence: TGTGCCAGCAGTCCAGGCGAGGGGAACCCCGCTTTT.

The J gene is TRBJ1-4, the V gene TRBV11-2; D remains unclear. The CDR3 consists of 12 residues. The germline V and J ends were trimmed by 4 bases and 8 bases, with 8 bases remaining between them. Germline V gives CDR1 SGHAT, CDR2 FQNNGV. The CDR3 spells CASSSLGEKLFF. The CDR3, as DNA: TGTGCCAGCAGCTCGTTAGGGGAAAAACTGTTTTTT.

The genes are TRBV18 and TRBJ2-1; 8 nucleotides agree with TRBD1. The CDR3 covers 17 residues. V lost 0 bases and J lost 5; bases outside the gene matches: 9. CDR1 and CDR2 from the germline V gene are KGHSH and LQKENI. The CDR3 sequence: CASSPPGAGGKNNEQFF. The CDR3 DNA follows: TGTGCCAGCTCACCACCGGGAGCAGGGGGCAAGAACAATGAGCAGTTCTTC.

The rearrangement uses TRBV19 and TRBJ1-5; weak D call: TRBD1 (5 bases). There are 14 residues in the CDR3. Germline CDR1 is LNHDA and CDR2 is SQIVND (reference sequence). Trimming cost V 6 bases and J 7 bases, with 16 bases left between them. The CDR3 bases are TGTGCCAGTAGGACCGAGGTTCGGGGCCAGCCCCAGCATTTT. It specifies CASRTEVRGQPQHF. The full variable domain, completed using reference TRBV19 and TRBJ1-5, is DGGITQSPKYLFRKEGQNVTLSCEQNLNHDAMYWYRQDPGQGLRLIYYSQIVNDFQKGDIAEGYSVSREKKESFPLTVTSAQKNPTAFYLCASRTEVRGQPQHFGDGTRLSIL.

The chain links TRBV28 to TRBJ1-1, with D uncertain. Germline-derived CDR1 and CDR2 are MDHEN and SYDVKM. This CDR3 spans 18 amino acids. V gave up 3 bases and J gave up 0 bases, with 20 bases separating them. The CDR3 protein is CASSLFSRQAPMNTEAFF. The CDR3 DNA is TGTGCCAGCAGTTTGTTTTCCCGGCAGGCCCCAATGAACACTGAAGCTTTCTTT.

CDR3 in amino acids: CAWSTGAYEQYF. As DNA, the CDR3 is TGTGCCTGGAGTACAGGCGCCTACGAGCAGTACTTC. The V call is TRBV30, the J call TRBJ2-7, with a weak D call TRBD1 (5 bases). The CDR3 loop spans 12 amino acids. V lost 2 bases, J lost 2 bases, and 7 bases lay in between. The germline gives CDR1 GTSNPN, CDR2 SVGIG (reference sequence).

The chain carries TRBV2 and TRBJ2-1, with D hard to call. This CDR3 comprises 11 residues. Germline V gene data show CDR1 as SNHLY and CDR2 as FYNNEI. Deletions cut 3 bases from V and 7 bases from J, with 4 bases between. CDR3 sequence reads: CASSERNEQFF. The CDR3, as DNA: TGTGCCAGCAGTGAGAGGAATGAGCAGTTCTTC.

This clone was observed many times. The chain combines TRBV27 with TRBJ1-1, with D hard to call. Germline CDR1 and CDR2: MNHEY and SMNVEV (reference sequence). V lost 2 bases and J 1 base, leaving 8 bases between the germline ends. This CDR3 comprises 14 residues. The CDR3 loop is CASSLTRRNTEAFF. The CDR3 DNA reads TGTGCCAGCAGTTTAACTAGGAGGAACACTGAAGCTTTCTTT.

This CDR3 is CASRSRAGEGETQYF. The CDR3 DNA reads as TGTGCCAGCAGATCAAGAGCGGGAGAGGGGGAGACCCAGTACTTC. This chain uses TRBV2 with TRBJ2-5, with 8 bases aligning to TRBD2. Unmatched junction bases numbered 11, after V lost 6 bases and J lost 5 bases. CDR1 and CDR2 (germline): SNHLY, FYNNEI. The CDR3 length is 15 residues.